The 10 T cell receptor beta chains below all came from one sample that was sequenced in a study of T cell repertoires in cytomegalovirus infection. Each CDR3 protein is one row after TCRdb ran MiXCR on the reads. The repertoire holds nearly 550,000 distinct CDR3 sequences, with 15% to 20% as singletons. Sequencing was done on a sample of CD8+ T cells from PBMCs. The source of these receptors is a human donor in good health (CMV status not recorded). Some clones in this sample may be carry-over from other donors' samples.

This clonotype has just a few counts. The J gene is TRBJ1-2, the V gene TRBV2, with D uncertain. Germline CDR1 SNHLY, CDR2 FYNNEI. V was shortened by 6 bases and J by 2 bases, with 13 bases between the two germline ends. The CDR3 consists of 14 residues. The CDR3: CASRASGENYGYTF. The CDR3 DNA follows: TGTGCCAGCAGGGCCTCGGGAGAAAACTATGGCTACACCTTC.

This clonotype was found a few times. Here the CDR3 reads CASTHRADTIYF. The CDR3 region has the DNA TGCGCCAGCACCCATCGGGCTGACACCATATATTTT. This chain uses TRBV5-1 with TRBJ1-3; D is uncertain. V shed 6 bases and J shed 8 bases, with 12 bases lying between them. CDR3 length: 12 residues. Germline V lookup: CDR1 SGHRS, CDR2 YFSETQ.

The chain has TRBV20-1 and TRBJ2-2; no clear D gene. The CDR3 loop spans 14 amino acids. Trimming stripped 0 bases from V and 5 bases from J, with 10 bases between. Germline-derived CDR1 and CDR2 are DFQATT and SNEGSKA (reference sequence). The chain's CDR3 is CSARDFSGTGELFF. The CDR3 DNA reads TGCAGTGCTAGAGATTTTTCCGGGACCGGGGAGCTGTTTTTT.

V and J are TRBV7-2 and TRBJ2-5; D is undetermined. Germline loops: CDR1 SGHTA, CDR2 FQGNSA. The ends were cut back, 5 bases at V and 5 bases at J, with 15 bases in the middle. This CDR3 is 14 amino acids long. The CDR3 DNA reads TGTGCCAGCAGCACGGGCCTCTCCCGGGAGACCCAGTACTTC. Protein product: CASSTGLSRETQYF.

The chain joins TRBV9 to TRBJ2-3; D is uncertain. The V end lost 4 bases, the J end lost 1 base, and 13 bases lay between the germline ends. This CDR3 has 15 amino acids. From germline, CDR1 is SGDLS and CDR2 YYNGEE. Here the CDR3 reads CASSPGVTGTDTQYF. In nucleotides, the CDR3 is TGTGCCAGCAGCCCTGGGGTCACGGGCACAGATACGCAGTATTTT.

This clonotype was recorded at least ten times. The chain uses TRBV7-9 and TRBJ1-2; 7 nucleotides agree with TRBD1. The CDR3 consists of 15 residues. The ends lost 1 base at V and 8 bases at J; junction bases unmatched: 10. CDR1 is SEHNR and CDR2 is FQNEAQ in the germline V gene (reference sequence). CDR3 region: CASSLGKSWTGGYTF. In DNA form, the CDR3 reads TGTGCCAGCAGCTTAGGGAAGAGTTGGACAGGCGGCTACACCTTC.

This clonotype was recorded many times. The V call is TRBV6-6, the J call TRBJ1-1; possible D gene TRBD1, 6 bases. Germline CDR1 MNHNY, CDR2 SVGAGI (reference sequence). There are 16 residues in the CDR3. V was shortened by 0 bases and J by 6 bases, with 17 bases between the two germline ends. The CDR3: CASSYSNAGVRAEAFF. CDR3 sequence (DNA): TGTGCCAGCAGTTACTCGAATGCAGGGGTTCGGGCTGAAGCTTTCTTT.

CDR3 coding DNA: TGTGCCAGTAGTGCGACAGGGTTAAAGTACTTC. Translated: CASSATGLKYF. This chain uses TRBV19 with TRBJ2-7; 7 nucleotides line up with TRBD1. Germline assignment: CDR1 LNHDA and CDR2 SQIVND (reference sequence). The CDR3 is 11 amino acids. With 5 bases clipped from V and 11 bases from J, the junction kept 6 bases outside the gene matches.

This clonotype was counted ten times or more. The CDR3 DNA reads TGTGCCAGCAGCTACCTAGCGGGGGCCCCTGAGCAGTTCTTC. This translates into CASSYLAGAPEQFF. The V and J genes are TRBV7-9 and TRBJ2-1; 10 nucleotides line up with TRBD2. The length of the CDR3 is 14 residues. V shed 4 bases and J 9 bases; nucleotides not matched to a gene: 6. Germline CDR1 reads SEHNR; CDR2 reads FQNEAQ (reference sequence).

In regard to this clonotype: A junction end diverges from the germline sequence, so it may reflect a read error. This chain links TRBV7-9 with TRBJ1-5; 8 positions match TRBD1. The CDR3 loop spans 15 amino acids. Germline V gene data show CDR1 as SEHNR and CDR2 as FQNEAQ (reference sequence). CDR3 coding DNA: TGTGCCAGCAGCTCCTCACAGGGGGGAAATCAGCTCCAGCATTTT. Amino acids: CASSSSQGGNQLQHF.